This T cell receptor (beta chain) was captured in a study of blood T cell repertoires in COVID-19 (TCRdb year 2020). Describing the broader study: Collaborator samples came from the United States, Italy and Spain and covered acute and convalescent phases of COVID-19. The prospective study material was composed of cDNA or gDNA derived from T cells, B-cell-depleted T cells, or PBMCs. Subjects who had been exposed to COVID-19, were actively infected with it, or had recovered from it provided the deeply sampled blood TCRbeta repertoires that made up the dataset. A freely available public database, intended as a resource for researchers studying the immune response to SARS-CoV-2, is where the repertoires were released. The samples were drawn from two sources: the first 160 participants of the ongoing ImmuneRACE study, and 1,000 to 1,500 subjects contributed by 6 global collaborators. The sample metadata nearly always contained a de-identified subject ID, COVID-19 status, age in years and sex. Where available, HLA class I and class II types were taken from metadata supplied by the sample provider and were not determined by assay-based typing.

Participants in the prospective study were enrolled through a virtual design, were aged roughly 18 to 100 years, and lived in some 24 United States geographic areas. In the prospective study, cohorts were assigned on the basis of participant-reported clinical history obtained from a screening survey and a study questionnaire. Recovered participants in ImmuneRACE Cohort 3 were defined as having two consecutive negative NP/OP PCR tests, clearance from a healthcare professional, or resolution of symptoms. Each participant in the prospective study had whole blood, serum and a nasopharyngeal or oropharyngeal swab collected by mobile phlebotomists. Prospective study participants could optionally give additional blood draws and questionnaires over an approximately two-month period. Blood samples from the prospective study were shipped frozen or at room temperature prior to DNA extraction. TCRbeta CDR3 regions were amplified from genomic DNA using the immunoSEQ Assay, a bias-controlled multiplex PCR. As for the authors' bioinformatics: The number of nucleated cells in each sample was estimated by amplification of reference gene primers within the assay. To quantify the absolute abundance of each unique TCRbeta CDR3 rearrangement, sequence reads were collapsed and filtered. Productive Simpson clonality was computed per sample as the square root of Simpson's diversity index over productive rearrangements. The clones in this table, taken by TCRdb from immuneACCESS, are in-frame only. Not every clone is retained; where verified, under half of the shortfall comes from an unresolved V gene, and the cause of the rest is unknown. The V and J calls and clone size were taken over from that table, and D and trimming were inferred from the DNA. This sample gives about 300,000 clones in total; 65% to 90% of them show up just once. Jointly, the top ten make up less than 4.5% of the sample.

With regard to this clone: Its antigen has not been determined. No qualities accompany the bases; no much larger clone lies one base away.

The research as a whole found: The quantity of clinical and demographic metadata differed by source and by participant and was supplied without curation.

The sequence came from a man aged 25 to 40 who had recovered from COVID-19. The specimen sequenced was PBMCs or T cells enriched from blood (not recorded which).

The CDR3 region: CASSYSTGTGEKLFF. The sequenced DNA is TGTGCCAGCAGTTACTCGACAGGGACGGGAGAAAAACTGTTTTTT. The chain is encoded by TRBV6-5 joined to TRBJ1-4, with TRBD1 matching 7 junction bases. The CDR3 runs 15 amino acids, cysteine and phenylalanine included. Of all the DNA, just the CDR3 is kept, 45 bases in frame from base 1. From V the trimming removes 0 bases and from J it removes 8 bases, while the gene matches leave 6 bases of the junction unaccounted for. CDR1 and CDR2, looked up from the germline V gene, are MNHEY and SVGAGI.